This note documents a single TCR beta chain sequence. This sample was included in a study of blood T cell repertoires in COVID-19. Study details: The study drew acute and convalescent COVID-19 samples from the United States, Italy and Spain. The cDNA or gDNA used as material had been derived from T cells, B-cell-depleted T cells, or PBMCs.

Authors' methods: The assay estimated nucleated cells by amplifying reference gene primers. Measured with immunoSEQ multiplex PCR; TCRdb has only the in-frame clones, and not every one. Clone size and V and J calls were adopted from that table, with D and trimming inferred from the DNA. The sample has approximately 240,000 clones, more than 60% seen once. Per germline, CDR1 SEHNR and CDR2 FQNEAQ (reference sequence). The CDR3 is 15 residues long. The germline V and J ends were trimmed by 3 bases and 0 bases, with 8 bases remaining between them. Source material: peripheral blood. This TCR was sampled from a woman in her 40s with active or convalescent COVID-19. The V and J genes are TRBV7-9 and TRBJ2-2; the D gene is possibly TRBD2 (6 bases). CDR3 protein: CASSLGGANTGELFF. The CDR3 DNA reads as TGTGCCAGCAGCTTGGGCGGGGCGAACACCGGGGAGCTGTTTTTT. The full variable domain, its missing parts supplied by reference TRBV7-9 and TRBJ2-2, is DTGVSQNPRHKITKRGQNVTFRCDPISEHNRLYWYRQTLGQGPEFLTYFQNEAQLEKSRLLSDRFSAERPKGSFSTLEIQRTEQGDSAMYLCASSLGGANTGELFFGEGSRLTVL.